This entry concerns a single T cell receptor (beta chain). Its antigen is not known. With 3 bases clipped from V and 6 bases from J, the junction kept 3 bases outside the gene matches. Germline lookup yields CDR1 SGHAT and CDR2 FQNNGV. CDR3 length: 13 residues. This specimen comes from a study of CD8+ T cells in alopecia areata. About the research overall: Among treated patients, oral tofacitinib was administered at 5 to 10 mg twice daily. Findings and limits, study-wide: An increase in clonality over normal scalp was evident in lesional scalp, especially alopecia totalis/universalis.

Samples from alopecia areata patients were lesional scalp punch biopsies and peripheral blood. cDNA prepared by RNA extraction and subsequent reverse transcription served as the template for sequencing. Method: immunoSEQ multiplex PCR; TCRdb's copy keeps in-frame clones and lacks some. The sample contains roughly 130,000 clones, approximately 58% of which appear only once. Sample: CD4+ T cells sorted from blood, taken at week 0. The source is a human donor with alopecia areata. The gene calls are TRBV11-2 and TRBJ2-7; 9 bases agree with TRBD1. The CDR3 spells CASSLDRGLEQYF. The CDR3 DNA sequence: TGTGCCAGCAGCTTGGACAGGGGTCTCGAGCAGTACTTC.